These 17 T cell receptor beta chains were sequenced from one sample in a study of neoadjuvant anti-PD-1 for oral cavity cancer. Measured with immunoSEQ multiplex PCR; TCRdb has only the in-frame clones, and not every one. Altogether around 18,000 clones are present, about two thirds being singletons, with the ten largest covering under 3%. The sample in question was PBMCs, obtained before nivolumab (anti-PD-1) treatment. The receptors come from a person aged 35 to 85 with oral cavity squamous cell carcinoma.

The chain is built from TRBV10-2 and TRBJ1-4; 9 bases match TRBD1. CDR1 and CDR2 (germline): WSHSY, SAAADI. The J segment lost 5 bases and the V segment lost 5 bases, leaving 15 bases of the junction unmatched. This CDR3 has 18 amino acids. CDR3 coding DNA: TGCGCCAGCAGTCCAAATGTGGGACAGGGAGGATCAAATGAAAAACTGTTTTTT. Amino acid sequence: CASSPNVGQGGSNEKLFF.

The chain uses TRBV6-5 and TRBJ1-4, with unresolved D. This CDR3 spans 16 amino acids. Germline V lookup: CDR1 MNHEY, CDR2 SVGAGI. V lost 2 bases to trimming and J lost 7 bases, with 17 bases between them. The CDR3 nucleotides read TGTGCCAGCAGTTACGGGAGGACGGAGGTTTTTGAAAAACTGTTTTTT. Protein: CASSYGRTEVFEKLFF.

The chain joins TRBV10-3 to TRBJ2-1; 13 bases are a match to TRBD2. The V gene end was trimmed by 6 bases and the J gene end by 6 bases; junction bases not matched to a gene: 5. Germline V gives CDR1 ENHRY, CDR2 SYGVKD. CDR3 length: 15 amino acids. The CDR3 reads CAIRGLAGRGNEQFF. CDR3 coding DNA: TGTGCCATCAGGGGACTAGCGGGGAGGGGCAATGAGCAGTTCTTC.

J is TRBJ2-5 and V is TRBV29-1; TRBD2 might be the D (5 bases). CDR3 size: 13 residues. Trimming removed 0 bases at V and 7 bases at J, with 12 bases between. Germline CDR1 is SQVTM and CDR2 is ANQGSEA. Here the CDR3 DNA reads TGCAGCGTTGAAGAAGAAGCGGCAAGGACCCAGTACTTC. This gives the protein CSVEEEAARTQYF.

The gene calls are TRBV6-5 and TRBJ2-7, with 13 bases aligning to TRBD2. V trimming: 6 bases; J trimming: 1 base; junction bases outside the gene matches: 3. This CDR3 spans 15 amino acids. Germline CDR1 and CDR2: MNHEY and SVGAGI. The CDR3 sequence: CASSRTSGSSYEQYF. The CDR3 nucleotides read TGTGCCAGCAGCCGGACTAGCGGGAGTTCCTACGAGCAGTACTTC.

This chain uses TRBV7-6 with TRBJ2-5; 7 bases are shared with TRBD1. V lost 5 bases to trimming and J lost 5 bases; unmatched junction nucleotides: 11. The germline CDR1 and CDR2 sequences are SGHVS and FNYEAQ. CDR3 length equals 15 residues. In nucleotides, the CDR3 is TGTGCCAGCAGCAACACAGGGGCCCTGGGGGAGACCCAGTACTTC. It codes for CASSNTGALGETQYF.

This clone was observed a few times. The chain joins TRBV18 to TRBJ2-3, with a possible D match to TRBD1 (6 bases). The length of the CDR3 is 16 residues. Germline loops: CDR1 KGHSH, CDR2 LQKENI. Trimming cost V 0 bases and J 0 bases, with 10 bases left between them. The CDR3 spells CASSPPGQTSTDTQYF. The CDR3 bases are TGTGCCAGCTCACCACCGGGACAAACCAGCACAGATACGCAGTATTTT.

This chain connects TRBV2 to TRBJ2-7; D not certain. The ends were cut back, 3 bases at V and 2 bases at J, with 5 bases in the middle. This CDR3 spans 12 amino acids. In germline, CDR1 is SNHLY, CDR2 FYNNEI. CDR3: CASSDRTYEQYF. CDR3 coding DNA: TGTGCCAGCAGTGACAGAACCTACGAGCAGTACTTC.

This clone was counted between two and nine times. The chain links TRBV9 to TRBJ1-2; D possibly corresponds to TRBD1 (5 bases). The CDR3 length is 14 residues. The V gene's germline CDR1 is SGDLS and CDR2 YYNGEE. V lost 0 bases and J 3 bases, leaving 9 bases between the germline ends. This CDR3 is CASSVGGGDYGYTF. The CDR3 nucleotides are TGTGCCAGCAGCGTAGGTGGGGGGGACTATGGCTACACCTTC.

This sequence joins TRBV5-4 and TRBJ1-4, with D hard to call. V lost 5 bases, J lost 4 bases, and 15 bases lay in between. The CDR3 loop spans 15 amino acids. Germline V lookup: CDR1 SGHNT, CDR2 YYREEE (reference sequence). CDR3 region: CASSTRTGNNEKLFF. The CDR3 bases are TGTGCCAGCAGTACGAGGACGGGAAATAATGAAAAACTGTTTTTT.

V usage is TRBV7-6 and J usage is TRBJ1-1; no definite D call. With 2 bases removed from V and 1 base from J, the gap between germline ends came to 2 bases. CDR1 is SGHVS and CDR2 is FNYEAQ in the germline V gene. This CDR3 region has 12 residues. CDR3 region: CASSLQNTEAFF. CDR3 DNA sequence: TGTGCCAGCAGCTTACAGAACACTGAAGCTTTCTTT.

The chain carries TRBV5-1 and TRBJ2-2; D unclear. Germline CDR1 SGHRS, CDR2 YFSETQ. Trimming left V 5 bases short and J 1 base short, with 15 bases between. The CDR3 sequence is 16 residues long. CDR3 nucleotide sequence: TGCGCCAGCAGTAGTTCAGAGTTACAGAACACCGGGGAGCTGTTTTTT. Protein: CASSSSELQNTGELFF.

The chain couples TRBV12-1 to TRBJ2-7; TRBD1, the D gene given by the table, was not confirmed from the DNA. TRBV12-1 is labeled a pseudogene. The CDR3 loop spans 16 amino acids. The CDR3 sequence: CASSRGTGDPTYEQYF. CDR3 in DNA: TGTGCCAGCAGCCGCGGGACAGGGGATCCAACCTACGAGCAGTACTTC.

This clone was observed a handful of times. The chain combines TRBV6-1 with TRBJ2-2; no definite D call. This CDR3 region has 14 residues. V was pared by 4 bases and J by 6 bases, with 12 bases between. Germline V gene data show CDR1 as MNHNS and CDR2 as SASEGT. The CDR3 DNA follows: TGTGCCAGCAGTGGCCTCCCCACTGCCGGGGAGCTGTTTTTT. Amino acid sequence: CASSGLPTAGELFF.

For the CDR3, the DNA is TGTGCCAGCAGTCCCCGCCCCACTTACGAGCAGTACTTC. Translating it yields CASSPRPTYEQYF. The V and J genes are TRBV27 and TRBJ2-7, with D hard to call. The CDR3 totals 13 residues. The germline V gene has CDR1 MNHEY and CDR2 SMNVEV (reference sequence). V shed 5 bases and J shed 4 bases, with 12 bases lying between them.

The count of this clone is one. The genes are TRBV5-1 and TRBJ2-5; D possibly corresponds to TRBD2 (5 bases). Germline V CDR1 and CDR2: SGHRS, YFSETQ. The ends were cut back, 0 bases at V and 5 bases at J, with 17 bases in the middle. The CDR3 contains 16 residues. CDR3 sequence: CASSLAPADSRETQYF. The CDR3 bases are TGCGCCAGCAGCTTGGCTCCAGCGGACTCCAGGGAGACCCAGTACTTC.

The chain is built from TRBV7-6 and TRBJ2-6; no clear D. The V end lost 5 bases, the J end lost 3 bases, and 11 bases lay between the germline ends. Germline V CDR1 and CDR2: SGHVS, FNYEAQ. CDR3 length: 15 amino acids. The CDR3 region has the DNA TGTGCCAGCAGCCACCGACTCGATGGGGCCAACGTCCTGACTTTC. The encoded protein is CASSHRLDGANVLTF.